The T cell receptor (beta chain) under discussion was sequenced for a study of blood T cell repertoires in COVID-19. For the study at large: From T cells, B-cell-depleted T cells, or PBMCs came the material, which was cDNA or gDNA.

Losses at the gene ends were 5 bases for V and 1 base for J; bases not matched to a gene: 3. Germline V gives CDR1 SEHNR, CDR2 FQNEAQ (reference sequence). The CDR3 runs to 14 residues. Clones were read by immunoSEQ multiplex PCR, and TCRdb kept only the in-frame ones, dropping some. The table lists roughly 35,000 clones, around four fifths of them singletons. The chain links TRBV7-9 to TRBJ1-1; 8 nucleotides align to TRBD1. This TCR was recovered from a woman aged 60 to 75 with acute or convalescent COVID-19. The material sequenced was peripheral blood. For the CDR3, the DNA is TGTGCCAGCAGCGTCGGGACAGGGAACACTGAAGCTTTCTTT. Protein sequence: CASSVGTGNTEAFF.